Listed below are T cell receptor beta chains from one sample, sequenced in a study of blood T cell repertoires in COVID-19. The data were produced by immunoSEQ multiplex PCR, yet TCRdb's version contains in-frame clones alone and is incomplete. This table holds 200,000 to 250,000 clones, about 86% found once. Material for sequencing was peripheral blood. These receptor sequences come from a woman in her twenties or thirties who had recovered from COVID-19. The CDR3 runs from the conserved cysteine through the conserved F or W. Each record gives: J gene, D gene, clone size, V gene, CDR3 protein, CDR3 DNA. The D gene is left open where the match is weak. The size of a clone is reported for some rows only, either as once, few or many, or as a class for expanded clones.

j_call: TRBJ1-6; d_call: -; clone_size: -; v_call: TRBV19; cdr3_aa: CASSKGRGNVSPLHF; cdr3_nt: TGTGCCAGTAGTAAGGGGCGGGGGAATGTTTCACCCCTCCACTTT
j_call: TRBJ2-1; d_call: TRBD1; clone_size: -; v_call: TRBV4-2; cdr3_aa: CASSQEAGTGGDEQFF; cdr3_nt: TGTGCCAGCAGCCAGGAAGCCGGGACAGGGGGCGATGAGCAGTTCTTC
j_call: TRBJ2-7; d_call: TRBD1; clone_size: few; v_call: TRBV9; cdr3_aa: CASSVDRVSYEQYF; cdr3_nt: TGTGCCAGCAGCGTGGACAGGGTGTCCTACGAGCAGTACTTC
j_call: TRBJ1-1; d_call: -; clone_size: -; v_call: TRBV6-6; cdr3_aa: CASSYSTGTEAFF; cdr3_nt: TGTGCCAGCAGTTACTCGACGGGGACTGAAGCTTTCTTT
j_call: TRBJ2-3; d_call: TRBD2; clone_size: -; v_call: TRBV5-4; cdr3_aa: CASSSAGGTDTQYF; cdr3_nt: TGTGCCAGCAGTTCCGCGGGGGGCACAGATACGCAGTATTTT
j_call: TRBJ1-3; d_call: -; clone_size: once; v_call: TRBV19; cdr3_aa: CASTPMRGNTIYF; cdr3_nt: TGTGCCAGTACCCCCATGCGGGGAAACACCATATATTTT
j_call: TRBJ2-2; d_call: -; clone_size: -; v_call: TRBV5-1; cdr3_aa: CASSLGEGVATGELFF; cdr3_nt: TGCGCCAGCAGCTTGGGTGAGGGCGTAGCGACCGGGGAGCTGTTTTTT
j_call: TRBJ2-1; d_call: TRBD1; clone_size: -; v_call: TRBV18; cdr3_aa: CASSPRDRVRWNEQFF; cdr3_nt: TGTGCCAGCTCACCAAGGGACAGGGTTCGTTGGAATGAGCAGTTCTTC
j_call: TRBJ1-5; d_call: -; clone_size: -; v_call: TRBV10-3; cdr3_aa: CAISETYDNQPQHF; cdr3_nt: TGTGCCATCAGTGAGACCTACGACAATCAGCCCCAGCATTTT
j_call: TRBJ1-2; d_call: -; clone_size: -; v_call: TRBV3-1/TRBV3-2; cdr3_aa: CASSQGLGGPNYGYTF; cdr3_nt: TGTGCCAGCAGCCAAGGTCTGGGGGGGCCTAACTATGGCTACACCTTC
j_call: TRBJ2-2; d_call: -; clone_size: -; v_call: TRBV11-2; cdr3_aa: CASSLHRVQELFF; cdr3_nt: TGTGCCAGCAGCTTACACAGGGTCCAGGAGCTGTTTTTT
j_call: TRBJ2-1; d_call: TRBD1; clone_size: -; v_call: TRBV19; cdr3_aa: CASTRTGLNNEQFF; cdr3_nt: TGTGCCAGTACCCGGACAGGGTTAAACAATGAGCAGTTCTTC
j_call: TRBJ1-5; d_call: -; clone_size: -; v_call: TRBV15; cdr3_aa: CATSRDRIASNQPQHF; cdr3_nt: TGTGCCACCAGCAGAGATCGGATAGCGAGCAATCAGCCCCAGCATTTT
j_call: TRBJ1-2; d_call: TRBD1; clone_size: -; v_call: TRBV19; cdr3_aa: CASRGLLPGQGDGYTF; cdr3_nt: TGTGCCAGTAGGGGCCTTTTACCGGGACAGGGGGATGGCTACACCTTC
j_call: TRBJ2-2; d_call: TRBD2; clone_size: once; v_call: TRBV5-1; cdr3_aa: CASSLSLAGRANTGELFF; cdr3_nt: TGCGCCAGCAGCTTGAGCCTAGCGGGGCGCGCGAACACCGGGGAGCTGTTTTTT
j_call: TRBJ1-1; d_call: -; clone_size: -; v_call: TRBV6-5; cdr3_aa: CASSRQPEAFF; cdr3_nt: TGTGCCAGCAGCAGACAGCCTGAAGCTTTCTTT
j_call: TRBJ1-2; d_call: -; clone_size: -; v_call: TRBV6-5; cdr3_aa: CASSYSFRDNGYTF; cdr3_nt: TGTGCCAGCAGTTACTCGTTCAGGGACAATGGCTACACCTTC
j_call: TRBJ2-1; d_call: -; clone_size: -; v_call: TRBV18; cdr3_aa: CASSPRPRTGMSEQFF; cdr3_nt: TGTGCCAGCTCACCACGCCCGCGAACAGGGATGAGTGAGCAGTTCTTC
j_call: TRBJ1-3; d_call: -; clone_size: -; v_call: TRBV6-8; cdr3_aa: CASSYPLTVEDTIYF; cdr3_nt: TGTGCCAGCAGTTACCCTTTAACGGTGGAGGACACCATATATTTT
j_call: TRBJ1-1; d_call: -; clone_size: -; v_call: TRBV19; cdr3_aa: CASRESPGEAFF; cdr3_nt: TGTGCCAGTAGAGAGAGCCCGGGTGAAGCTTTCTTT
j_call: TRBJ2-2; d_call: TRBD2; clone_size: few; v_call: TRBV10-1; cdr3_aa: CASSDTSGYTGELFF; cdr3_nt: TGCGCCAGCAGTGATACTAGCGGTTACACCGGGGAGCTGTTTTTT
j_call: TRBJ2-7; d_call: -; clone_size: once; v_call: TRBV7-9; cdr3_aa: CASSLKRPGSLYEQYF; cdr3_nt: TGTGCCAGCAGCCTAAAACGCCCGGGGTCTCTGTACGAGCAGTACTTC
j_call: TRBJ2-7; d_call: -; clone_size: large; v_call: TRBV3-1/TRBV3-2; cdr3_aa: CASSQTGAKYEQYF; cdr3_nt: TGTGCCAGCAGCCAAACTGGAGCTAAGTACGAGCAGTACTTC
j_call: TRBJ2-3; d_call: -; clone_size: -; v_call: TRBV19; cdr3_aa: CASSILSGVRTDTQYF; cdr3_nt: TGTGCCAGTAGTATTCTGAGCGGAGTACGCACAGATACGCAGTATTTT
j_call: TRBJ2-5; d_call: -; clone_size: -; v_call: TRBV10-3; cdr3_aa: CAISEGRGETQYF; cdr3_nt: TGTGCCATCAGTGAGGGCAGGGGAGAGACCCAGTACTTC
j_call: TRBJ2-7; d_call: -; clone_size: -; v_call: TRBV10-3; cdr3_aa: CAISESREQYF; cdr3_nt: TGTGCCATCAGTGAGTCGCGCGAGCAGTACTTC
j_call: TRBJ2-1; d_call: -; clone_size: -; v_call: TRBV6-6; cdr3_aa: CASGAGDYNEQFF; cdr3_nt: TGTGCCAGCGGGGCAGGGGACTACAATGAGCAGTTCTTC
j_call: TRBJ1-2; d_call: -; clone_size: -; v_call: TRBV27; cdr3_aa: CASSSLGGNYGYTF; cdr3_nt: TGTGCCAGCAGTTCCCTTGGGGGGAACTATGGCTACACCTTC
j_call: TRBJ1-2; d_call: TRBD1; clone_size: -; v_call: TRBV19; cdr3_aa: CASSPQDRFGIAYGYTF; cdr3_nt: TGTGCCAGTAGTCCCCAGGACAGGTTCGGGATAGCCTATGGCTACACCTTC
j_call: TRBJ1-1; d_call: -; clone_size: -; v_call: TRBV2; cdr3_aa: CASYSNTEAFF; cdr3_nt: TGTGCCAGCTACTCGAACACTGAAGCTTTCTTT
j_call: TRBJ2-1; d_call: -; clone_size: -; v_call: TRBV2; cdr3_aa: CASSALGYNEQFF; cdr3_nt: TGTGCCAGCAGTGCCCTCGGCTACAATGAGCAGTTCTTC
j_call: TRBJ1-2; d_call: TRBD1; clone_size: -; v_call: TRBV29-1; cdr3_aa: CSVAQGQGATGYTF; cdr3_nt: TGCAGCGTTGCGCAGGGACAGGGGGCGACTGGCTACACCTTC
j_call: TRBJ2-3; d_call: TRBD2; clone_size: -; v_call: TRBV6-2/TRBV6-3; cdr3_aa: CASSGLAGALTDTQYF; cdr3_nt: TGTGCCAGCAGCGGATTAGCGGGGGCCCTCACAGATACGCAGTATTTT
j_call: TRBJ1-6; d_call: -; clone_size: -; v_call: TRBV9; cdr3_aa: CASSVGPRSSYNSPLHF; cdr3_nt: TGTGCCAGCAGCGTAGGCCCCCGGAGCTCCTATAATTCACCCCTCCACTTT
j_call: TRBJ1-1; d_call: -; clone_size: few; v_call: TRBV7-9; cdr3_aa: CASSFELMNTEAFF; cdr3_nt: TGTGCCAGCAGCTTTGAGTTAATGAACACTGAAGCTTTCTTT
j_call: TRBJ1-2; d_call: -; clone_size: -; v_call: TRBV4-1; cdr3_aa: CASSLHGGGYTF; cdr3_nt: TGCGCCAGCAGCCTCCACGGGGGTGGCTACACCTTC
j_call: TRBJ2-3; d_call: -; clone_size: few; v_call: TRBV5-6; cdr3_aa: CASSLWGRWGSTDTQYF; cdr3_nt: TGTGCCAGCAGCTTGTGGGGGCGCTGGGGCAGCACAGATACGCAGTATTTT